Shown below are 25 T cell receptor beta chains from a single sample sequenced in a study of response to subunit inactivated influenza vaccine. One entry per CDR3 protein, called by TCRdb with MiXCR from the RT-PCR reads. The profile shows approximately 500,000 distinct CDR3 sequences, 10% to 15% of them singletons. This material consisted of PBMCs from blood, taken roughly 6 weeks after vaccination. The receptors come from a man aged 50-60 years who received an inactivated influenza vaccine.

This clonotype was detected only once. The chain uses TRBV6-2 or TRBV6-3 and TRBJ2-2; D ambiguous. With 6 bases removed from V and 7 bases from J, the gap between germline ends came to 12 bases. CDR1 and CDR2 (germline): MNHEY, SVGEGT. The CDR3 extends over 13 amino acids. The CDR3 DNA sequence: TGTGCCAGCAGCCCGGGCAGTTACGGGGAGCTGTTTTTT. It yields the protein CASSPGSYGELFF.

This clonotype was detected a few times. This CDR3 reads CSASLLGEQPSDTQYF. CDR3 nucleotide sequence: TGCAGTGCTAGTCTGCTAGGGGAGCAACCGTCCGATACGCAGTATTTT. The chain couples TRBV20-1 to TRBJ2-3; D tentatively reads TRBD1 or TRBD2 (5 bases each). Deletions cut 3 bases from V and 6 bases from J, with 22 bases between. Germline loops: CDR1 DFQATT, CDR2 SNEGSKA (reference sequence). The CDR3 is 16 residues long.

This rearrangement joins TRBV7-9 to TRBJ2-5; D remains ambiguous. The V and J ends lost 7 bases and 4 bases respectively, with 22 bases between them. CDR3 size: 16 residues. Germline V gives CDR1 SEHNR, CDR2 FQNEAQ (reference sequence). CDR3 sequence reads: CASNRGPLSVGETQYF. Written as DNA, the CDR3 is TGTGCCAGCAACCGCGGCCCATTGTCGGTAGGAGAGACCCAGTACTTC.

This sequence joins TRBV5-1 and TRBJ2-3; D gene unclear. Germline V gene data show CDR1 as SGHRS and CDR2 as YFSETQ. V was pared by 4 bases and J by 1 base, with 7 bases between. The CDR3 extends over 13 amino acids. CDR3 residues: CASSVLRTDTQYF. CDR3 DNA: TGCGCCAGCAGCGTCCTCCGCACAGATACGCAGTATTTT.

The rearrangement uses TRBV6-1 and TRBJ2-7; 7 bases agree with TRBD1. The CDR3 consists of 14 residues. V trimming: 4 bases; J trimming: 0 bases; junction bases outside the gene matches: 3. Germline V gene data show CDR1 as MNHNS and CDR2 as SASEGT. CDR3 DNA sequence: TGTGCCAGCAGTGTCAGGGGGTTCTCCTACGAGCAGTACTTC. Translated: CASSVRGFSYEQYF.

There are a few counts of this clonotype. This chain links TRBV12-3 or TRBV12-4 with TRBJ2-7, with TRBD2 matching 12 bases. The V segment lost 9 bases and the J segment 6 bases; nucleotides outside the gene matches: 6. The CDR3 contains 13 residues. CDR3 amino acids: CASTSGGPSEQYF. The CDR3 bases are TGTGCCAGTACTAGCGGGGGGCCGTCCGAGCAGTACTTC.

The V gene is TRBV5-1, the J gene TRBJ2-3; 13 nucleotides line up with TRBD2. CDR1 is SGHRS and CDR2 is YFSETQ in the germline V gene. V dropped 5 bases and J dropped 2; count of bases not matched to a gene: 5. The CDR3 runs to 16 residues. CDR3 in DNA: TGCGCCAGCAGGACCGGGACTAGCGGGAACACAGATACGCAGTATTTT. It yields the protein CASRTGTSGNTDTQYF.

The V and J genes are TRBV12-3 or TRBV12-4 and TRBJ2-7; 11 bases match TRBD1. The junction had 4 bases not matched to a gene; V was cut back by 7 bases and J by 2 bases. The CDR3 sequence is 14 residues long. The CDR3 nucleotides are TGTGCCAGCACCGGGACAGGGGGGCCCTACGAGCAGTACTTC. This translates into CASTGTGGPYEQYF.

V is TRBV6-2 or TRBV6-3 and J is TRBJ2-4, with D possibly TRBD2 on 5 matching bases. The CDR3 extends over 17 amino acids. V was pared by 0 bases and J by 2 bases, with 14 bases between. Looked up from germline, CDR1 is MNHEY and CDR2 is SVGEGT. CDR3 protein: CASSYSIQLGTKNIQYF. CDR3 DNA sequence: TGTGCCAGCAGTTACTCGATACAGCTCGGGACCAAAAACATTCAGTACTTC.

This chain connects TRBV27 to TRBJ2-7; no definite D call. Germline V CDR1 and CDR2: MNHEY, SMNVEV (reference sequence). This CDR3 region has 15 residues. The ends were cut back, 3 bases at V and 3 bases at J, with 15 bases in the middle. In DNA form, the CDR3 reads TGTGCCAGCAGTTTGAGTACAGCACTAAGCTACGAGCAGTACTTC. Residues: CASSLSTALSYEQYF.

In this sample, this clonotype turned up a few times. Mismatch with germline at one junction end may stem from a read error. The gene calls are TRBV20-1 and TRBJ2-3; D gene ambiguous. In germline, CDR1 is DFQATT, CDR2 SNEGSKA (reference sequence). This CDR3 comprises 17 residues. In nucleotides, the CDR3 is TGCTGTGCTAGAGATCCCCAGAAAAGTCCAGGCGCAGATACGCAGTATTTT. Amino acid sequence: CCARDPQKSPGADTQYF.

The CDR3 sequence: CASSLYSFGYEQYF. The CDR3 DNA reads TGTGCCAGCAGCTTATATTCTTTCGGCTACGAGCAGTACTTC. The V and J genes are TRBV7-2 and TRBJ2-7; D remains ambiguous. Per germline, CDR1 SGHTA and CDR2 FQGNSA. V dropped 2 bases and J dropped 3 bases, with 11 bases sitting between them. This CDR3 is 14 amino acids long.

Concerning this clonotype: A much more abundant neighbour one base away suggests this may be a read error. This sequence joins TRBV6-2 or TRBV6-3 and TRBJ2-7; possibly TRBD1 for D (6 bases). Trimming removed 5 bases from V and 5 bases from J, with 10 bases in between. Germline V lookup: CDR1 MNHEY, CDR2 SVGEGT. This CDR3 has 12 residues. CDR3 sequence: CASSIQGDEQYF. In nucleotides, the CDR3 is TGTGCCAGCAGTATACAGGGCGACGAGCAGTACTTC.

The chain combines TRBV7-8 with TRBJ2-2; no clear D gene. In germline, CDR1 is SGHVS, CDR2 FQNEAQ. V lost 1 base and J 1 base, leaving 7 bases between the germline ends. This CDR3 has 15 residues. The CDR3 reads CASSLGLMNTGELFF. The CDR3 nucleotides are TGTGCCAGCAGCTTAGGACTTATGAACACCGGGGAGCTGTTTTTT.

This clonotype showed up just a few times. This rearrangement joins TRBV3-1 to TRBJ2-5; 9 nucleotides agree with TRBD2. The CDR3 is made up of 15 amino acids. Trimming removed 3 bases from V and 5 bases from J; junction bases left unmatched: 7. CDR1 is LGHDT and CDR2 is YNNKEL in the germline V gene (reference sequence). CDR3 amino acids: CASSQTLAGFETQYF. CDR3 in DNA: TGTGCCAGCAGCCAGACTCTAGCGGGGTTTGAGACCCAGTACTTC.

The CDR3 DNA is TGTGCCAGCAGTTCATGGCGCGACAGGATGAACACTGAAGCTTTCTTT. This gives the protein CASSSWRDRMNTEAFF. The genes are TRBV27 and TRBJ1-1, with a tentative D call TRBD1 (6 bases). The CDR3 is 16 residues long. Germline-derived CDR1 and CDR2 are MNHEY and SMNVEV (reference sequence). Trimming removed 4 bases from V and 0 bases from J, with 15 bases in between.

This clonotype was seen a handful of times. The genes are TRBV3-1 and TRBJ1-2, with 7 bases identical to TRBD1. The CDR3 is 12 amino acids. The junction had 9 bases not matched to a gene; V was cut back by 4 bases and J by 13 bases. CDR1 and CDR2 from the germline V gene are LGHDT and YNNKEL (reference sequence). The CDR3 is CASSPERGLLTF. CDR3 DNA: TGTGCCAGCAGCCCCGAAAGGGGGCTGCTCACCTTC.

In this sample, this clonotype turned up a few times. The V and J genes are TRBV20-1 and TRBJ2-5; TRBD1 matches at 10 bases. The CDR3 is 15 amino acids. J lost 7 bases, V lost 0 bases, and 8 bases had no gene match. Germline V lookup: CDR1 DFQATT, CDR2 SNEGSKA (reference sequence). CDR3 protein: CSAREPGTGVRTQYF. The CDR3 bases are TGCAGTGCTAGAGAACCCGGGACAGGGGTTCGGACCCAGTACTTC.

This chain joins TRBV12-3 or TRBV12-4 and TRBJ1-1; 8 bases fit TRBD1. The length of the CDR3 is 13 residues. V shed 5 bases, J shed 4 bases, and the junction held 3 bases outside the gene matches. The DNA for the CDR3 is TGTGCCAGCAGTGCCACAGGGGGCACTGAAGCTTTCTTT. Amino acids: CASSATGGTEAFF.

V usage is TRBV7-9 and J usage is TRBJ2-1; 8 positions match TRBD1. Per the germline V gene, CDR1 is SEHNR and CDR2 is FQNEAQ (reference sequence). The CDR3 sequence is 15 residues long. The J segment lost 0 bases and the V segment lost 6 bases, leaving 4 bases of the junction unmatched. The CDR3, as DNA: TGTGCCAGCAGAAGGGACAGGAGCTCCTACAATGAGCAGTTCTTC. Encoded protein: CASRRDRSSYNEQFF.

This clonotype was picked up many times. The chain is built from TRBV12-3 or TRBV12-4 and TRBJ2-3; possibly TRBD1 for D (5 bases). The CDR3 extends over 16 amino acids. The V end lost 2 bases, the J end lost 1 base, and 13 bases lay between the germline ends. The CDR3 DNA follows: TGTGCCAGCAGTTTACAGGGCGCAGCTCGCACAGATACGCAGTATTTT. Amino acid sequence: CASSLQGAARTDTQYF.

This clonotype was seen more than once but under ten times. V is TRBV28 and J is TRBJ2-7; D uncertain. The V end lost 4 bases, the J end lost 5 bases, and 18 bases lay between the germline ends. The CDR3 runs 15 residues. Per germline, CDR1 MDHEN and CDR2 SYDVKM. The CDR3 region has the DNA TGTGCCAGCAGTTCGATGACAAAACCCTCTGACGAGCAGTACTTC. Protein: CASSSMTKPSDEQYF. Full variable domain (remainder filled in from reference TRBV28 and TRBJ2-7): DVKVTQSSRYLVKRTGEKVFLECVQDMDHENMFWYRQDPGLGLRLIYFSYDVKMKEKGDIPEGYSVSREKKERFSLILESASTNQTSMYLCASSSMTKPSDEQYFGPGTRLTVT.

Ten or more counts support this clonotype. This chain uses TRBV29-1 with TRBJ2-7; D possibly corresponds to TRBD2 (7 bases). The CDR3 has 17 residues. The germline CDR1 and CDR2 sequences are SQVTM and ANQGSEA. Trimming stripped 0 bases from V and 4 bases from J, with 22 bases between. CDR3 nucleotides: TGCAGCGTTGAAGATCGAGAGGGGGAGGGCGTATTGTACGAGCAGTACTTC. Translation gives CSVEDREGEGVLYEQYF.

This clonotype turned up a few times. V usage is TRBV10-2 and J usage is TRBJ2-3; tentatively, D is TRBD1 (6 bases). The CDR3 runs 15 residues. The V gene lost 9 bases and the J gene lost 5 bases, with 21 bases spanning the gap. Germline CDR1 and CDR2: WSHSY and SAAADI. CDR3 nucleotide sequence: TGCGCCAGTCTGGGGGCAGGGAAGTTTGTAGATACGCAGTATTTT. It is translated as CASLGAGKFVDTQYF.

The sample holds a few counts of this clonotype. V is TRBV20-1 and J is TRBJ2-5; D call uncertain. The CDR3 runs to 15 residues. Germline V lookup: CDR1 DFQATT, CDR2 SNEGSKA (reference sequence). V was trimmed by 5 bases and J by 2 bases, leaving 18 bases between them. CDR3 residues: CSAGSSLIRQETQYF. Written as DNA, the CDR3 is TGCAGTGCTGGGTCTTCGTTGATCCGGCAAGAGACCCAGTACTTC.